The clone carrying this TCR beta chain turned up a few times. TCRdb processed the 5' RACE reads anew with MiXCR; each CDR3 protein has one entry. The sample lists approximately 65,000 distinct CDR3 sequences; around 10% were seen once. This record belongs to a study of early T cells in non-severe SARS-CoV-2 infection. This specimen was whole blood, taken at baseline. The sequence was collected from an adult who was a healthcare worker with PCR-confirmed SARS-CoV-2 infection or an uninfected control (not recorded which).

The CDR3 spells CASSLSPSGGNQYF. The CDR3 coding sequence is TGTGCCAGCAGTTTATCGCCTAGCGGGGGAAACCAGTACTTC. The chain joins TRBV27 to TRBJ2-5; 10 bases line up with TRBD2. CDR1 is MNHEY and CDR2 is SMNVEV in the germline V gene (reference sequence). V shed 0 bases and J 10 bases; nucleotides not matched to a gene: 5. This CDR3 has 14 amino acids.